The rows below give T cell receptor beta chains drawn from one sample of a study of blood T cells in healthy people across ages. TCRdb itself ran the 5' RACE reads through MiXCR, one entry per CDR3 protein. The sample has over a million distinct CDR3 sequences; around 43% are singletons. Sequencing input: blood. These receptors all come from an older woman in good health. CDR3s include the opening cysteine and the closing phenylalanine or tryptophan. The D gene is left open where the match is weak. Not every row has a clone size; where given, it reads once, few, many or a size class.

CDR3nt	CDR3aa	d_gene	abundance	v_gene	j_gene
TGTGCCAGCAGCCCGGCGGGGACAGGGGATGAAGCTTTCTTT	CASSPAGTGDEAFF	TRBD1	NA	TRBV7-9	TRBJ1-1
TGCGCCAGCAGCTTGGCCGCATCTAGCACAGGTACGCAGTATTTT	CASSLAASSTGTQYF	NA	NA	TRBV5-1	TRBJ2-3
TGTGCTAGCATCGACAGGGGTCCCTACGAGCAGTACTTC	CASIDRGPYEQYF	TRBD1	NA	TRBV7-9	TRBJ2-7
TGTGCCAGCAGTTTAAGTCAGGGGTTAGCTGGGGCCAACGTCCTGACTTTC	CASSLSQGLAGANVLTF	NA	NA	TRBV27	TRBJ2-6
TGTGCCAGCAGCTTATGGACAGGTGATGGCTACACCTTC	CASSLWTGDGYTF	TRBD1	few	TRBV11-2	TRBJ1-2
TGTGCCAGCAGACCGACAGATACGCAGTATTTT	CASRPTDTQYF	NA	few	TRBV7-9	TRBJ2-3
TGTGCCAGCTCATCCGGGACAGGGATCTCCCAGACTGAAGCTTTCTTT	CASSSGTGISQTEAFF	TRBD1	NA	TRBV18	TRBJ1-1
TGTGCCAGCAGTGTAGCAGGGGGCGCGACCAATGAGCAGTTCTTC	CASSVAGGATNEQFF	TRBD1	NA	TRBV6-5	TRBJ2-1
TGTGCCTGCCGGACTAGCGGGATAGATGCGCAGTATTTT	CACRTSGIDAQYF	TRBD2	NA	TRBV30	TRBJ2-3
TGTGCCACCAGTGATCGGACAGCCGGATCTAACTATGGCTACACCTTC	CATSDRTAGSNYGYTF	NA	NA	TRBV24-1	TRBJ1-2
TGCAGTGCTAGAGATCTTAGGAAGGAGAACACTGAAGCTTTCTTT	CSARDLRKENTEAFF	NA	few	TRBV20-1	TRBJ1-1
TGTGCCAGCAGCTTAGTAGGACAGGGATCCTCCTACGAGCAGTACTTC	CASSLVGQGSSYEQYF	TRBD1	NA	TRBV7-6	TRBJ2-7
TGTGCCAGCAGCCATCACTACAATGAGCAGTTCTTC	CASSHHYNEQFF	NA	NA	TRBV4-2	TRBJ2-1
TGTGCTAGTGGTCGAGCCCACAATGAGCAGTTCTTC	CASGRAHNEQFF	NA	NA	TRBV12-5	TRBJ2-1
TGTGCCAGCAGTTTAGCGCGGTCAGGGCAGGGGTCCTACAATGAGCAGTTCTTC	CASSLARSGQGSYNEQFF	NA	NA	TRBV12-3/TRBV12-4	TRBJ2-1
TGCGCCAGCAGCCAAAAAGGGACAGGGATGCGGACTGAAGCTTTCTTT	CASSQKGTGMRTEAFF	TRBD1	NA	TRBV4-1	TRBJ1-1
TGCGCCAGCAGCGGCTTGGGACAGGGGGCCCGCGGCACCGGGGAGCTGTTTTTT	CASSGLGQGARGTGELFF	TRBD1	once	TRBV5-1	TRBJ2-2
TGTGCCAGCAGATTAGCCGGGACTAGCCCCCACGAGCAGTACTTC	CASRLAGTSPHEQYF	TRBD2	NA	TRBV7-2	TRBJ2-7
TGTGCCAGCAGTTTACACCCCAGAATCCCTCACTCTAGCACAGATACGCAGTATTTT	CASSLHPRIPHSSTDTQYF	NA	few	TRBV28	TRBJ2-3
TGTGCCAGCACGGCAGGAAATCAGCCCCAGCATTTT	CASTAGNQPQHF	NA	NA	TRBV2	TRBJ1-5
TGTGCCAGCAGCCAGGCCGGGACTCAGAGCTCCTACGAGCAGTACTTC	CASSQAGTQSSYEQYF	NA	NA	TRBV4-2	TRBJ2-7
TGTGCCAGCAAGGTTGGGGGGTATGGCTACACCTTC	CASKVGGYGYTF	NA	NA	TRBV2	TRBJ1-2
TGTGCCAGCAGCTTGGACGGCGGGAGGCGCTCCTACAATGAGCAGTTCTTC	CASSLDGGRRSYNEQFF	TRBD2	few	TRBV7-9	TRBJ2-1
TGTGCCAGCAGCCCTGGGGTGTGGGGCTATGGCTACACCTTC	CASSPGVWGYGYTF	NA	NA	TRBV12-3/TRBV12-4	TRBJ1-2
TGTGCCAGCAGCCCCTTGGGGACTAGCGGGAGTGATGAGCAGTTCTTC	CASSPLGTSGSDEQFF	TRBD2	NA	TRBV2	TRBJ2-1